The 18 T cell receptor beta chains reported below all come from one sample, sequenced in a study of PD-L1 blockade in urothelial cancer. Method: immunoSEQ multiplex PCR; TCRdb's copy keeps in-frame clones and lacks some. The top ten hold around 3.5% of the sample, which has 29,000 or so clones, roughly three quarters seen once. Sample time point: peripheral blood 6 weeks after treatment start. The source was PBMCs, collected around atezolizumab (anti-PD-L1) treatment. The receptor source for this set is a man between 65 and 80 years old with urothelial cancer.

This clone was seen only once. The chain has TRBV6-8 and TRBJ2-4, with D possibly matching TRBD1 (5 bases). Germline V gene sequence: CDR1 MNHGY, CDR2 SAAAGT. The V and J ends lost 6 bases and 3 bases respectively, with 15 bases between them. This CDR3 is 15 amino acids long. CDR3 DNA: TGTGCCAGCAGCGTCTATTTCGACAGCAAAAACATTCAGTACTTC. It is translated as CASSVYFDSKNIQYF.

Remarks on this clone: The junction does not match germline at one end; this may be a read error. The V gene is TRBV7-7, the J gene TRBJ2-2; D might be TRBD2 (6 bases). The CDR3 has 16 amino acids. CDR1 and CDR2 (germline): SSHAT, FNYEAQ (reference sequence). The CDR3 region is CASSLAGPPKVGELFF. As DNA, the CDR3 is TGTGCTAGCAGCCTTGCGGGACCCCCCAAGGTCGGGGAGCTGTTTTTT.

This clone is labeled as medium-sized. The rearrangement uses TRBV6-1 and TRBJ1-2; no reliable D call. Per the germline V gene, CDR1 is MNHNS and CDR2 is SASEGT. V lost 1 base and J 8 bases, leaving 8 bases between the germline ends. The CDR3 runs 12 residues. The CDR3 is CASSEGGLGYTF. DNA for the CDR3: TGTGCCAGCAGTGAAGGCGGCCTCGGCTACACCTTC.

This chain connects TRBV6-6 to TRBJ1-5, with 11 positions matching TRBD1. V shed 5 bases and J 5 bases; nucleotides not matched to a gene: 2. Germline V gene lookup returns CDR1 MNHNY and CDR2 SVGAGI (reference sequence). CDR3 length equals 14 residues. The CDR3 here is CASSRTGGDQPQHF. In nucleotides, the CDR3 is TGTGCCAGCAGTAGGACAGGGGGCGATCAGCCCCAGCATTTT.

The chain uses TRBV5-1 and TRBJ2-1, with 9 bases lining up with TRBD1. The CDR3 spans 14 residues. Looked up from germline, CDR1 is SGHRS and CDR2 is YFSETQ. J was trimmed by 7 bases and V by 2 bases; bases with no gene match: 4. Here the CDR3 reads CASSFTGGANEQFF. In nucleotides, the CDR3 is TGCGCCAGCAGCTTTACAGGGGGCGCGAATGAGCAGTTCTTC.

V and J are TRBV6-1 and TRBJ2-1; D ambiguous. CDR1 and CDR2 (germline): MNHNS, SASEGT. CDR3 length: 15 residues. Trimming removed 0 bases at V and 0 bases at J, with 6 bases between. The DNA of the CDR3 is TGTGCCAGCAGTGAAGCGACAAACTCCTACAATGAGCAGTTCTTC. Translated, it gives CASSEATNSYNEQFF.

This clone was observed a handful of times. The rearrangement joins TRBV18 to TRBJ2-7, with 7 bases aligning to TRBD1. After removal of 4 bases from V and 11 bases from J, the junction contained 14 bases not matched to a gene. The length of the CDR3 is 14 residues. The V gene's germline CDR1 is KGHSH and CDR2 LQKENI. The CDR3 is CASSHRDSLRGEYF. Written as DNA, the CDR3 is TGTGCCAGCTCACATCGGGACAGCCTCAGAGGGGAGTACTTC.

V is TRBV4-3 and J is TRBJ2-1, with 10 positions matching TRBD2. The CDR3 has 21 amino acids. Germline assignment: CDR1 LGHNA and CDR2 YSLEER. V shed 0 bases and J 9 bases; nucleotides not matched to a gene: 23. The CDR3 sequence: CASSQDFVRGQSLAGVREQFF. CDR3 DNA sequence: TGCGCCAGCAGCCAAGATTTTGTCAGGGGGCAATCGCTAGCGGGAGTTCGTGAGCAGTTCTTC.

Details on this clone: Different DNA sequences within this sample yield the same CDR3. V and J are TRBV30 and TRBJ2-1; 9 bases map to TRBD2. This CDR3 contains 14 residues. V lost 3 bases and J lost 9; bases outside the gene matches: 9. The germline CDR1 and CDR2 sequences are GTSNPN and SVGIG (reference sequence). CDR3 protein: CAWRGLAGRGEQFF. In DNA, the CDR3 is TGTGCCTGGAGGGGCCTAGCGGGAAGAGGTGAGCAGTTCTTC.

The V gene is TRBV5-1, the J gene TRBJ1-3, with D possibly matching TRBD1 (6 bases). Germline V gene data show CDR1 as SGHRS and CDR2 as YFSETQ. CDR3 length: 15 residues. Trimming removed 4 bases at V and 2 bases at J, with 13 bases between. The CDR3 nucleotides read TGCGCCAGCAGCGTACAGGGTGAAGCTGGAAACACCATATATTTT. It specifies CASSVQGEAGNTIYF. Full variable domain (outside the CDR3, taken from reference TRBV5-1 and TRBJ1-3): KAGVTQTPRYLIKTRGQQVTLSCSPISGHRSVSWYQQTPGQGLQFLFEYFSETQRNKGNFPGRFSGRQFSNSRSEMNVSTLELGDSALYLCASSVQGEAGNTIYFGEGSWLTVV.

This sequence joins TRBV30 and TRBJ1-1, with no clear D. CDR3 size: 13 residues. V dropped 0 bases and J dropped 5 bases, with 10 bases sitting between them. Germline V gives CDR1 GTSNPN, CDR2 SVGIG (reference sequence). CDR3 bases: TGTGCCTGGAGTGTACTCGGGAGAACTGAAGCTTTCTTT. Protein sequence: CAWSVLGRTEAFF. Full variable domain (remainder filled in from reference TRBV30 and TRBJ1-1): SQTIHQWPATLVQPVGSPLSLECTVEGTSNPNLYWYRQAAGRGLQLLFYSVGIGQISSEVPQNLSASRPQDRQFILSSKKLLLSDSGFYLCAWSVLGRTEAFFGQGTRLTVV.

The rearrangement uses TRBV13 and TRBJ2-1; 10 nucleotides match TRBD2. Germline V gene lookup returns CDR1 PRHDT and CDR2 FYEKMQ (reference sequence). After removal of 8 bases from V and 6 bases from J, the junction contained 7 bases not matched to a gene. There are 14 residues in the CDR3. CDR3 residues: CASHPSGRFNEQFF. CDR3 DNA sequence: TGTGCCAGCCACCCTAGCGGGAGATTCAATGAGCAGTTCTTC.

The CDR3 reads CASSLMGGGNTEAFF. In nucleotides, the CDR3 is TGTGCCAGCAGCTTAATGGGGGGTGGGAACACTGAAGCTTTCTTT. V and J are TRBV5-8 and TRBJ1-1, with D possibly matching TRBD1 (5 bases). V lost 2 bases to trimming and J lost 1 base, with 12 bases between them. The CDR3 loop spans 15 amino acids. Germline loops: CDR1 SGHTS, CDR2 YDEGEE.

The V gene is TRBV6-5, the J gene TRBJ2-5; 9 positions agree with TRBD1. V dropped 6 bases and J dropped 6; count of bases not matched to a gene: 8. There are 14 residues in the CDR3. Germline V gene lookup returns CDR1 MNHEY and CDR2 SVGAGI. CDR3 sequence: CASRGTGLVKTQYF. CDR3 bases: TGTGCCAGCAGAGGGACAGGGCTAGTAAAGACCCAGTACTTC.

This clone was seen more than once but under ten times. This chain uses TRBV11-3 with TRBJ1-1; the match to TRBD1 covers 8 bases. Germline V CDR1 and CDR2: SGHNT, YENEEA. This CDR3 contains 17 residues. Trimming took 1 base from V and 1 from J; bases not matched to a gene: 8. This CDR3 is CASSLGGGTGRNTEAFF. CDR3 DNA: TGTGCCAGCAGCTTAGGTGGGGGGACAGGTCGGAACACTGAAGCTTTCTTT.

The chain has TRBV29-1 and TRBJ1-1; the D gene is possibly TRBD1 (6 bases). Germline V lookup: CDR1 SQVTM, CDR2 ANQGSEA. V lost 2 bases and J 2 bases, leaving 9 bases between the germline ends. CDR3 size: 13 residues. CDR3 in DNA: TGCAGCGTTGAAAGGGACACTAACACTGAAGCTTTCTTT. This codes for CSVERDTNTEAFF.

This clone was seen a handful of times. The J gene is TRBJ2-2, the V gene TRBV19; D is unresolved. Germline CDR1 and CDR2: LNHDA and SQIVND (reference sequence). This CDR3 spans 15 amino acids. Trimming left V 0 bases short and J 8 bases short, with 13 bases between. The CDR3 sequence is CASSIDRPNGGELFF. CDR3 in DNA: TGTGCCAGTAGTATAGATCGCCCTAACGGTGGGGAGCTGTTTTTT.

The chain couples TRBV9 to TRBJ2-1; tentative D call: TRBD1 (5 bases). Trimming removed 4 bases from V and 4 bases from J, with 15 bases in between. The CDR3 spans 15 residues. The germline V gene has CDR1 SGDLS and CDR2 YYNGEE. DNA for the CDR3: TGTGCCAGCAGCCCCCGATTCCAGGGTTACAATGAGCAGTTCTTC. It encodes CASSPRFQGYNEQFF.